Following are 2 T cell receptor beta chains from one sample sequenced in a study of shared clonotypes between healthy human individuals. Only in-frame clones appear in the TCRdb table, and some are missing; sequencing was by immunoSEQ multiplex PCR. The sample consists of a few million clones, around nine tenths of them appearing once. Input material: naive CD4+ T cells sorted from blood. The subset: CD45RA+ positively selected. These receptors originate from a man aged 18 to 29 in good health.

The rearrangement joins TRBV10-3 to TRBJ1-4; tentative D call: TRBD1 (5 bases). Germline V lookup: CDR1 ENHRY, CDR2 SYGVKD. V gave up 0 bases and J gave up 4 bases, with 9 bases separating them. This CDR3 contains 15 residues. The CDR3 loop is CAISESSGINEKLFF. CDR3 DNA sequence: TGTGCCATCAGTGAGTCGTCAGGGATTAATGAAAAACTGTTTTTT.

This rearrangement joins TRBV5-1 to TRBJ2-2; maybe TRBD2 (6 bases). This CDR3 region has 16 residues. Germline lookup yields CDR1 SGHRS and CDR2 YFSETQ. V shed 6 bases and J shed 4 bases, with 19 bases lying between them. The CDR3 spells CASTPSGAAGTGELFF. CDR3 DNA sequence: TGCGCCAGCACTCCCTCCGGGGCAGCGGGCACCGGGGAGCTGTTTTTT.